Shown below are 4 T cell receptor beta chains from a single sample sequenced in a study of identical twins. TCRdb reprocessed the 5' RACE reads via MiXCR and lists one record per CDR3 protein. The table shows around 500,000 distinct CDR3 sequences, with 12% to 15% occurring only once. This sample was shared with a second study, whose subject was yellow fever vaccine responses in identical twins.

Input material: CD4+ T cells sorted from blood. These receptors came from a woman between 18 and 30 years old in good health.

A few counts support this clonotype. The chain recombines TRBV5-1 with TRBJ1-1; tentatively, D is TRBD1 (5 bases). With 6 bases removed from V and 6 bases from J, the gap between germline ends came to 15 bases. CDR3 size: 13 residues. The V gene's germline CDR1 is SGHRS and CDR2 YFSETQ. The CDR3 DNA sequence: TGCGCCAGCACAGGGATTCCAAGCTCTGAAGCTTTCTTT. Protein sequence: CASTGIPSSEAFF.

V gene TRBV6-5 combines with J gene TRBJ2-1; 13 bases are shared with TRBD2. This CDR3 region has 19 residues. Germline V lookup: CDR1 MNHEY, CDR2 SVGAGI. With V trimmed by 4 bases and J by 6 bases, 15 bases remained unmatched. The CDR3 spells CASSSQRPGLAGAPNEQFF. The CDR3 coding sequence is TGTGCCAGCAGTTCACAGCGACCCGGACTAGCGGGAGCACCCAATGAGCAGTTCTTC.

This clonotype was recorded at least ten times. The chain links TRBV3-1 to TRBJ2-7, with TRBD1 matching over 7 bases. CDR1 and CDR2 from the germline V gene are LGHDT and YNNKEL (reference sequence). V lost 3 bases and J lost 1; bases outside the gene matches: 6. The CDR3 consists of 15 residues. CDR3 nucleotides: TGTGCCAGCAGCCAGAAGACAGGGTGGTCCTACGAGCAGTACTTC. This translates into CASSQKTGWSYEQYF.

V gene TRBV20-1 combines with J gene TRBJ2-2, with TRBD1 matching over 9 bases. In germline, CDR1 is DFQATT, CDR2 SNEGSKA (reference sequence). The V and J ends lost 2 bases and 2 bases, in that order; junction bases with no gene match: 6. The CDR3 runs 16 residues. DNA for the CDR3: TGCAGTGCTAGACCCATGGGACAGGGTAACACCGGGGAGCTGTTTTTT. It is translated as CSARPMGQGNTGELFF.